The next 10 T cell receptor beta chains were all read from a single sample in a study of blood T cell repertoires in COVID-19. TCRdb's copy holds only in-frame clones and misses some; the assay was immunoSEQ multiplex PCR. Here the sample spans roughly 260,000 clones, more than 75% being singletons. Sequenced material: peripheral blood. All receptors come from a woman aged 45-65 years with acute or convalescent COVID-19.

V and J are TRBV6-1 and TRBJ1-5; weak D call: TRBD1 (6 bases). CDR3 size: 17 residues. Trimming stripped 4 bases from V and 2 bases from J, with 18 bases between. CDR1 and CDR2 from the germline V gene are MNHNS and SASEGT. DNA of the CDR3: TGTGCCAGCAGTGTCAACGGGGGGCAGAATGGCAATCAGCCCCAGCATTTT. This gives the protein CASSVNGGQNGNQPQHF.

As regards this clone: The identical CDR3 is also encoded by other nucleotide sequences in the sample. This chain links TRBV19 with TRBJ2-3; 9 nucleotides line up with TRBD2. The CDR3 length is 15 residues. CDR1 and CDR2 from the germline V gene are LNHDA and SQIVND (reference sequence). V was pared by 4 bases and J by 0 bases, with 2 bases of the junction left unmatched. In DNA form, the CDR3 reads TGTGCCAGTAGTAAAACTAGCGGGAGCACAGATACGCAGTATTTT. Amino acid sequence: CASSKTSGSTDTQYF. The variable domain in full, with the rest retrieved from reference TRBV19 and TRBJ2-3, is DGGITQSPKYLFRKEGQNVTLSCEQNLNHDAMYWYRQDPGQGLRLIYYSQIVNDFQKGDIAEGYSVSREKKESFPLTVTSAQKNPTAFYLCASSKTSGSTDTQYFGPGTRLTVL.

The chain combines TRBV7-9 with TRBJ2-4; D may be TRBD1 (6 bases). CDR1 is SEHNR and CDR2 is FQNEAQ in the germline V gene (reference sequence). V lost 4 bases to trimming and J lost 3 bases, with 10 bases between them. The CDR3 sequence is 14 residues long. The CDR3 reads CASSSQGSKNIQYF. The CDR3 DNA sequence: TGTGCCAGCAGCTCTCAGGGGAGCAAAAACATTCAGTACTTC. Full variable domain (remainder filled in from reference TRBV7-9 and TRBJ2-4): DTGVSQNPRHKITKRGQNVTFRCDPISEHNRLYWYRQTLGQGPEFLTYFQNEAQLEKSRLLSDRFSAERPKGSFSTLEIQRTEQGDSAMYLCASSSQGSKNIQYFGAGTRLSVL.

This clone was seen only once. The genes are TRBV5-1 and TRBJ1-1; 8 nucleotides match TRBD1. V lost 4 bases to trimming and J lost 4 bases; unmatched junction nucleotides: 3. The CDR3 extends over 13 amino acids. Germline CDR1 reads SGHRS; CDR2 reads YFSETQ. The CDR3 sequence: CASSRGQATEAFF. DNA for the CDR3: TGCGCCAGCAGCAGGGGACAGGCCACTGAAGCTTTCTTT. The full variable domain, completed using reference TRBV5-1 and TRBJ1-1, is KAGVTQTPRYLIKTRGQQVTLSCSPISGHRSVSWYQQTPGQGLQFLFEYFSETQRNKGNFPGRFSGRQFSNSRSEMNVSTLELGDSALYLCASSRGQATEAFFGQGTRLTVV.

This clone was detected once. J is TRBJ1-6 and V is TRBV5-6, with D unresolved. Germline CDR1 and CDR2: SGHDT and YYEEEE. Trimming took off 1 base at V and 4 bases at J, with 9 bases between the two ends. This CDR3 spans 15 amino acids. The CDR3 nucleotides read TGTGCCAGCAGCTTGAGGAGGGATTATAATTCACCCCTCCACTTT. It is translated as CASSLRRDYNSPLHF.

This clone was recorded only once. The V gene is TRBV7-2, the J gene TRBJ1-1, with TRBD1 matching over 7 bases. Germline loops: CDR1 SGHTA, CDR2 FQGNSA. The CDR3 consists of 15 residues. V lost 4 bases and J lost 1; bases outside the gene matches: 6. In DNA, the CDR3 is TGTGCCAGCAGCTCCCTACAGGGGTGGAACACTGAAGCTTTCTTT. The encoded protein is CASSSLQGWNTEAFF.

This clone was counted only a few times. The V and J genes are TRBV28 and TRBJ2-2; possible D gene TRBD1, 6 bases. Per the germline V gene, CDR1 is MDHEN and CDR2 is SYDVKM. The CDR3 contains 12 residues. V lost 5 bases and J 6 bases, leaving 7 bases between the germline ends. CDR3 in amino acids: CASSQGSGELFF. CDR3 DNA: TGTGCCAGCAGTCAGGGGTCCGGGGAGCTGTTTTTT.

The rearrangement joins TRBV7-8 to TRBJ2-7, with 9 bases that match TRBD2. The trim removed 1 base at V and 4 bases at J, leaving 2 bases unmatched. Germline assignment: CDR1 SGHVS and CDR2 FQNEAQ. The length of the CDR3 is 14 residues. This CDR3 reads CASSLGLAGYEQYF. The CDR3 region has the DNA TGTGCCAGCAGCTTAGGGCTAGCGGGGTACGAGCAGTACTTC.

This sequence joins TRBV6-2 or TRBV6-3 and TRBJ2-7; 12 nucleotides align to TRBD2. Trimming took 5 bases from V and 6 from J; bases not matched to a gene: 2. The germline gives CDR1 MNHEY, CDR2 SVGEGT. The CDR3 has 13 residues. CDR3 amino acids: CASSLAGGSEQYF. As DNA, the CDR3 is TGTGCCAGCAGTCTAGCGGGAGGGAGCGAGCAGTACTTC.

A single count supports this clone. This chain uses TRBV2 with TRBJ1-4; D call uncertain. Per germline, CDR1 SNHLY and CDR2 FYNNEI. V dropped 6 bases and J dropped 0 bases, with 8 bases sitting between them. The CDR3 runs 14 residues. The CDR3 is CASRDGTTNEKLFF. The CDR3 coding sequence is TGTGCCAGCAGGGACGGGACAACTAATGAAAAACTGTTTTTT.